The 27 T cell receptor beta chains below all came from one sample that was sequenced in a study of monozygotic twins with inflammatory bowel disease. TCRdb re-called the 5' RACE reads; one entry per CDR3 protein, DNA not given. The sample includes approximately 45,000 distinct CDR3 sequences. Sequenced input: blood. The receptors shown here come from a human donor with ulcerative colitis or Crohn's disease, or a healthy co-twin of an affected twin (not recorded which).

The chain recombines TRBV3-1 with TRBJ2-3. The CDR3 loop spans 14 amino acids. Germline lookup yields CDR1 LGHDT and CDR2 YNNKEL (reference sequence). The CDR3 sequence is CASSQQLSTDTQYF.

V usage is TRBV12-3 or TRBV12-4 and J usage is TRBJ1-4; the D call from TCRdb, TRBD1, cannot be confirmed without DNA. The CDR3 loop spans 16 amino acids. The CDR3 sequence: CASSLTGGFVVEKLFF.

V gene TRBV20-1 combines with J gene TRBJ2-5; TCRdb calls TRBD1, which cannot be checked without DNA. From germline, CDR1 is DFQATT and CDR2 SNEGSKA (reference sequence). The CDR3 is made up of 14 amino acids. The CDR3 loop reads CSRPGAGVQETQYF.

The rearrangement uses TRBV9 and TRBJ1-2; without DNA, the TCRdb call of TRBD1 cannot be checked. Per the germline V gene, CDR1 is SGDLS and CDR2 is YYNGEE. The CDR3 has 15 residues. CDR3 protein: CASSVGGESNYGYTF.

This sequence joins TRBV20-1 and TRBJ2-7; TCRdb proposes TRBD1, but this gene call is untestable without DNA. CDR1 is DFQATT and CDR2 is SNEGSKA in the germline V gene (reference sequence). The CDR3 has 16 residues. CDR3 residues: CSARGKTGGDSYEQYF.

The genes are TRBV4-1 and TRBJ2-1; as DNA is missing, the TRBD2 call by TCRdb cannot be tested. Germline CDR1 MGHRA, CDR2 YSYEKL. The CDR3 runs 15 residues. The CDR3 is CASSQDSGSRYEQFF.

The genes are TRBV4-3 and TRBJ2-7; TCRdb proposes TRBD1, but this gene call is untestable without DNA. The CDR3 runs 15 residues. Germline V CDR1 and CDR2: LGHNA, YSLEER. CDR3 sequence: CASSQDVGVVYEQYF.

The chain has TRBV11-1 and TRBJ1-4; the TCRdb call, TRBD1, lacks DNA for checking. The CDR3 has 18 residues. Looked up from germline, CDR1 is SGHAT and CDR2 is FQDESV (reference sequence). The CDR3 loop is CASSIRTGGTVTNEKLFF. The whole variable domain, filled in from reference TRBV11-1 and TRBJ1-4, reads EAEVAQSPRYKITEKSQAVAFWCDPISGHATLYWYRQILGQGPELLVQFQDESVVDDSQLPKDRFSAERLKGVDSTLKIQPAELGDSAMYLCASSIRTGGTVTNEKLFFGSGTQLSVL.

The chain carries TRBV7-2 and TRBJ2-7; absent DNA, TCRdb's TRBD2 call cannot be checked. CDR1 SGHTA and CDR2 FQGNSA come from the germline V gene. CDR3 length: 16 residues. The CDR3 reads CASSLGAGGGSYEQYF.

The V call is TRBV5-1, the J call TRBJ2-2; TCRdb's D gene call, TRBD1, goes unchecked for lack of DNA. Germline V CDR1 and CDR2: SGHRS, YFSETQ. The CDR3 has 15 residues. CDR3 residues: CASSLLQGDTGELFF.

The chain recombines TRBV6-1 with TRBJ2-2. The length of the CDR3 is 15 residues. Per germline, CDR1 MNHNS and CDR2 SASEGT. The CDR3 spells CASSEARRTTGELFF.

The CDR3 region is CASSFTGGAGTEAFF. The rearrangement joins TRBV5-1 to TRBJ1-1; no DNA is available, so the TRBD1 call from TCRdb remains unchecked. Germline V gene data show CDR1 as SGHRS and CDR2 as YFSETQ. CDR3 length: 15 residues.

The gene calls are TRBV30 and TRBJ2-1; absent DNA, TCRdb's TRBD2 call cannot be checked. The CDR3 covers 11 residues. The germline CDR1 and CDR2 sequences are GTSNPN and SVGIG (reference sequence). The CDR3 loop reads CAVLRGGEQFF.

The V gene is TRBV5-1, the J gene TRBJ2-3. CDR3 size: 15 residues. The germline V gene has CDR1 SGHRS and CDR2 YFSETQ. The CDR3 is CASSFLGSSTDTQYF.

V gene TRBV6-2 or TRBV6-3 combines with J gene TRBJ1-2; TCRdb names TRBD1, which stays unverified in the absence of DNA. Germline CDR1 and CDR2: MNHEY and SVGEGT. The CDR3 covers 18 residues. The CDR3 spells CASSLPGTRTLTNYGYTF.

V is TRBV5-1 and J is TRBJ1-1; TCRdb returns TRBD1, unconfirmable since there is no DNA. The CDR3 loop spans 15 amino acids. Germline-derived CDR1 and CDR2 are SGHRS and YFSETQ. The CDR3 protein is CASSLSWGLSTEAFF.

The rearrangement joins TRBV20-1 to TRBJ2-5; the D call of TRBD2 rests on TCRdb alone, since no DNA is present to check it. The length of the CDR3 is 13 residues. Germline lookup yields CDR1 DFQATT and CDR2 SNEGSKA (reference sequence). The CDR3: CSARGGGVGAQYF.

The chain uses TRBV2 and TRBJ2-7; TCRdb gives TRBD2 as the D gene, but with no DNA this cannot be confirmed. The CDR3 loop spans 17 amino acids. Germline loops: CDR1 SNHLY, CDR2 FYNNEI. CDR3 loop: CASSEVRPGLAGHEQYF.

CDR3 region: CASSLQDPNTGELFF. V gene TRBV5-1 combines with J gene TRBJ2-2; the D call of TRBD1 rests on TCRdb alone, since no DNA is present to check it. The CDR3 length is 15 residues. The germline gives CDR1 SGHRS, CDR2 YFSETQ.

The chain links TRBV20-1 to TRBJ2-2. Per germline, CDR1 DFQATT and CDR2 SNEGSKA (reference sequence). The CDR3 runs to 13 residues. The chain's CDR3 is CSARDSRTGELFF.

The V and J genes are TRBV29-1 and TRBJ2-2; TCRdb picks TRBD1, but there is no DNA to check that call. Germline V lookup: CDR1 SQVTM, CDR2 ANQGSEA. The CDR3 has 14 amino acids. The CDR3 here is CSVARGSLAGELFF.

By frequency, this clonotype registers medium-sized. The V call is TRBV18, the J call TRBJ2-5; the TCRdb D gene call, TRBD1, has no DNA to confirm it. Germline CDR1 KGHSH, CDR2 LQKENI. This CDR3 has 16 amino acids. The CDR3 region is CASSNNGQGIGETQYF.

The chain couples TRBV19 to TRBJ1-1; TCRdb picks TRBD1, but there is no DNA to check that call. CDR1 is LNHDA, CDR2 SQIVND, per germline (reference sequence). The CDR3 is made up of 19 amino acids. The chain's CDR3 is CASSPRGEGFSVARTEAFF.

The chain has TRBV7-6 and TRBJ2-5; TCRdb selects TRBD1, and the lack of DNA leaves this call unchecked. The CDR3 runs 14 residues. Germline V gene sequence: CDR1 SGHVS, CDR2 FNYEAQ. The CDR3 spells CASSLGQGLETQYF.

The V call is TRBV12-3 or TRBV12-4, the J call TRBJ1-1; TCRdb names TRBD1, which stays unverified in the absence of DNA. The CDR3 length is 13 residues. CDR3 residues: CASNRDRGVEAFF.

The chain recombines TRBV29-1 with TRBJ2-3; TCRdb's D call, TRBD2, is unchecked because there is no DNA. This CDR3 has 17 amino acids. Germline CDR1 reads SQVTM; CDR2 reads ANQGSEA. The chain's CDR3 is CSVGSSRGSARADTQYF.

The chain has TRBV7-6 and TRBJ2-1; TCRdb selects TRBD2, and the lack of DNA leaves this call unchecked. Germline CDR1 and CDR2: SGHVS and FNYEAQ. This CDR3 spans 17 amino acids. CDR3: CASSFLSGDLHSNEQFF.